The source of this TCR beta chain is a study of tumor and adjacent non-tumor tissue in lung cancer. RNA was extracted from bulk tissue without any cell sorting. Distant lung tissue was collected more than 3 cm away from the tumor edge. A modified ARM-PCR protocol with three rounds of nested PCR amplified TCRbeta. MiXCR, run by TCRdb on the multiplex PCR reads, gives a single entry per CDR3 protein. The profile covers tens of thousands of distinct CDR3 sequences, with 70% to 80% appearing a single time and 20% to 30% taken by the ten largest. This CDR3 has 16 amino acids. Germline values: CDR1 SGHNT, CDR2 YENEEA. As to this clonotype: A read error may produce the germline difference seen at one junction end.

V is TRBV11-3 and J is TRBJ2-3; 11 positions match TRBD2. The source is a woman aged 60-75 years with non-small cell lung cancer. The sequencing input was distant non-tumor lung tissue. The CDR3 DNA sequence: TGTACCAGCATACCGGGGACTAGCGGAAACACAGATACGCAGTATTTT. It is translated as CTSIPGTSGNTDTQYF. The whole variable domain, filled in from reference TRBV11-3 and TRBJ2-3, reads EAGVVQSPRYKIIEKKQPVAFWCNPISGHNTLYWYLQNLGQGPELLIRYENEEAVDDSQLPKDRFSAERLKGVDSTLKIQPAELGDSAVYLCTSIPGTSGNTDTQYFGPGTRLTVL.